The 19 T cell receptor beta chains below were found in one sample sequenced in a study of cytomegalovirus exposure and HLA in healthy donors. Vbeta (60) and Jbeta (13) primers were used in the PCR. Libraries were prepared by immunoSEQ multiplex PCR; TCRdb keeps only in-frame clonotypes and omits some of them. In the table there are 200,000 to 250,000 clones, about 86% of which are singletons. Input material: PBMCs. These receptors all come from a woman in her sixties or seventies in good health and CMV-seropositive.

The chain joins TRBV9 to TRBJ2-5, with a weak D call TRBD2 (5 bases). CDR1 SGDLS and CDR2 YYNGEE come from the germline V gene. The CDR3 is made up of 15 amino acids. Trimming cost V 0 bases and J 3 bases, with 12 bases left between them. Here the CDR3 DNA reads TGTGCCAGCAGCGTAGCCCCGGACTTCGAAGAGACCCAGTACTTC. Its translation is CASSVAPDFEETQYF. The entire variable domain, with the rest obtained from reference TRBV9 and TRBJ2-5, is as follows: DSGVTQTPKHLITATGQRVTLRCSPRSGDLSVYWYQQSLDQGLQFLIQYYNGEERAKGNILERFSAQQFPDLHSELNLSSLELGDSALYFCASSVAPDFEETQYFGPGTRLLVL.

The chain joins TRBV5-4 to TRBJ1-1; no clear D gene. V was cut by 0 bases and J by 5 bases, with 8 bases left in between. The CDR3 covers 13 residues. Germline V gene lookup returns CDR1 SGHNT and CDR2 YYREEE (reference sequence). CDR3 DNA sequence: TGTGCCAGCAGCTTGGGAACGGGGACTGAAGCTTTCTTT. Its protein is CASSLGTGTEAFF.

CDR3 residues: CASSEGGQDTQYF. CDR3 bases: TGTGCCAGCAGTGAAGGGGGACAGGATACGCAGTATTTT. The chain combines TRBV2 with TRBJ2-3; 7 bases line up with TRBD1. This CDR3 has 13 residues. V trimming: 1 base; J trimming: 6 bases; junction bases outside the gene matches: 1. Per the germline V gene, CDR1 is SNHLY and CDR2 is FYNNEI.

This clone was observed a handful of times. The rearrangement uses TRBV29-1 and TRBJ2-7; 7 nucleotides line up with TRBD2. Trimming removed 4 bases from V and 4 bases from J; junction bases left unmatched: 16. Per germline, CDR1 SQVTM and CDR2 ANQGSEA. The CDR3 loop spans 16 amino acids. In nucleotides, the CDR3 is TGCAGCGTTGTAAAACTAGCGAGAGTATCTGGTTACGAGCAGTACTTC. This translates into CSVVKLARVSGYEQYF.

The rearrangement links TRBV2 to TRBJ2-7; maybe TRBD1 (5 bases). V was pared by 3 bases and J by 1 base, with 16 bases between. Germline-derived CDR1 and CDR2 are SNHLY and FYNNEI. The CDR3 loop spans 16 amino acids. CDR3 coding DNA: TGTGCCAGCAGTGAGATGGGCGGACAAATTTCCTACGAGCAGTACTTC. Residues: CASSEMGGQISYEQYF.

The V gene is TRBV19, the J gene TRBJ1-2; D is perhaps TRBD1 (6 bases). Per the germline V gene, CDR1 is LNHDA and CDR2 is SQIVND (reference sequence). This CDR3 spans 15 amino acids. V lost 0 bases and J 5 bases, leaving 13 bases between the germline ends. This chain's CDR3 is CASSIDTQGLYGYTF. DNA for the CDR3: TGTGCCAGTAGTATAGACACACAGGGTCTGTATGGCTACACCTTC. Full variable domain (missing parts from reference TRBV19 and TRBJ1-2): DGGITQSPKYLFRKEGQNVTLSCEQNLNHDAMYWYRQDPGQGLRLIYYSQIVNDFQKGDIAEGYSVSREKKESFPLTVTSAQKNPTAFYLCASSIDTQGLYGYTFGSGTRLTVV.

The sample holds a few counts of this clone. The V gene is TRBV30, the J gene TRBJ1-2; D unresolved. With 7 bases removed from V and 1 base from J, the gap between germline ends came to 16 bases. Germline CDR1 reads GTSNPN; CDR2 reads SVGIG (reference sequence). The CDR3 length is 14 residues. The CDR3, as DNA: TGTGCCTATCTATTGCGAGGACTTAACTATGGCTACACCTTC. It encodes CAYLLRGLNYGYTF.

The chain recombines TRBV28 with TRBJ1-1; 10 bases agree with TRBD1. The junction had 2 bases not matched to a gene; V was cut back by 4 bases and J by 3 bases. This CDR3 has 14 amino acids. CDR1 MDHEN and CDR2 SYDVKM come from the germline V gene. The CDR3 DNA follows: TGTGCCAGCAGTTCGGGGACAGGGGACACTGAAGCTTTCTTT. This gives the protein CASSSGTGDTEAFF.

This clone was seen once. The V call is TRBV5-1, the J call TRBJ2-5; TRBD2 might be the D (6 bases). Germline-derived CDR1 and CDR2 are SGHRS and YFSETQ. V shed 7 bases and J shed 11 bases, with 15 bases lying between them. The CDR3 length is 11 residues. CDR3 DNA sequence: TGCGCCAGCCCCCGCTCGGGGGAGCAGTACTTC. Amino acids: CASPRSGEQYF.

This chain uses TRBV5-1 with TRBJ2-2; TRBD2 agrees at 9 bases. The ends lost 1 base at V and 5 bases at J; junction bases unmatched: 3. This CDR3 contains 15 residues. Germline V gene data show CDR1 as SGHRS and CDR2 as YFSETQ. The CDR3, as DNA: TGCGCCAGCAGCTTGACTAGCGGGCCGACCGGGGAGCTGTTTTTT. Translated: CASSLTSGPTGELFF. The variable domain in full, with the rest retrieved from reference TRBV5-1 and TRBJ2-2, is KAGVTQTPRYLIKTRGQQVTLSCSPISGHRSVSWYQQTPGQGLQFLFEYFSETQRNKGNFPGRFSGRQFSNSRSEMNVSTLELGDSALYLCASSLTSGPTGELFFGEGSRLTVL.

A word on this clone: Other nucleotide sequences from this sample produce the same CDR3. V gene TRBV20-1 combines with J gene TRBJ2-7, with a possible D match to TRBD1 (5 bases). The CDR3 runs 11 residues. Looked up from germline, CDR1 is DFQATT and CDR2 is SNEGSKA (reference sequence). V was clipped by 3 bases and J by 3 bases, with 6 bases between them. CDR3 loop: CSASRGYEQYF. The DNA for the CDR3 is TGCAGTGCTAGTAGGGGCTACGAGCAGTACTTC.

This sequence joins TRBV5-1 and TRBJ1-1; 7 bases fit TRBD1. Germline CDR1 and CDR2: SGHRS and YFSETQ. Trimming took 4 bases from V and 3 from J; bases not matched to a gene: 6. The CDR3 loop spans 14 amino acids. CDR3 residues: CASSSQGGDTEAFF. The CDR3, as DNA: TGCGCCAGCAGCAGTCAGGGGGGTGACACTGAAGCTTTCTTT.

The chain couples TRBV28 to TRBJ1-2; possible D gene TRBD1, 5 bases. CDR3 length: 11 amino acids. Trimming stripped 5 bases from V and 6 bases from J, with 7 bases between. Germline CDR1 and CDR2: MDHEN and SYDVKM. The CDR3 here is CASSQGDGYTF. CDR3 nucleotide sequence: TGTGCCAGCAGTCAAGGGGATGGCTACACCTTC.

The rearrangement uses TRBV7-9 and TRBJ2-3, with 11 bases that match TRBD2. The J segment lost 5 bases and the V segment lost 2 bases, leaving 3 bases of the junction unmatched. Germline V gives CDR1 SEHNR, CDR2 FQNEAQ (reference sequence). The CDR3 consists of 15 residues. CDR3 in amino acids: CASSLLAGGVDTQYF. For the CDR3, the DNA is TGTGCCAGCAGCTTACTAGCGGGAGGAGTAGATACGCAGTATTTT. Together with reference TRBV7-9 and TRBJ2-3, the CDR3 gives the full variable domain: DTGVSQNPRHKITKRGQNVTFRCDPISEHNRLYWYRQTLGQGPEFLTYFQNEAQLEKSRLLSDRFSAERPKGSFSTLEIQRTEQGDSAMYLCASSLLAGGVDTQYFGPGTRLTVL.

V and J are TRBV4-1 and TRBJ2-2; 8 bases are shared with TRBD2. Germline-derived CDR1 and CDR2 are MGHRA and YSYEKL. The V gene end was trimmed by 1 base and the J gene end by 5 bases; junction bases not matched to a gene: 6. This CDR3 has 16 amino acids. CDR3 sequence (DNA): TGCGCCAGCAGCCAAGGCGGCGGGAGGAGGACCGGGGAGCTGTTTTTT. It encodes CASSQGGGRRTGELFF.

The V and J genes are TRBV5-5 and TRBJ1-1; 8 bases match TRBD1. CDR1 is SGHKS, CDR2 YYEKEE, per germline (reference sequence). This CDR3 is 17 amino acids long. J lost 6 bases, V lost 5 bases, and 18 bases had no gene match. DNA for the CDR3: TGTGCCAGCAGACCGTCCCGGGACAGGCGCGGGTCCCCTGAAGCTTTCTTT. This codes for CASRPSRDRRGSPEAFF. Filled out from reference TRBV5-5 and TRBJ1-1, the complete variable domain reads DAGVTQSPTHLIKTRGQQVTLRCSPISGHKSVSWYQQVLGQGPQFIFQYYEKEERGRGNFPDRFSARQFPNYSSELNVNALLLGDSALYLCASRPSRDRRGSPEAFFGQGTRLTVV.

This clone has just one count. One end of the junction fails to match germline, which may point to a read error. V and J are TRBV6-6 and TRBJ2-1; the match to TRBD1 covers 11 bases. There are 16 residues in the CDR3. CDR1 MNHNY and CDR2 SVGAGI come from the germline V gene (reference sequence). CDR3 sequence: CASSRRTGGSDNEQFF. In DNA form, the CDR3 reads TGTGCCAGCAGTCGCAGGACAGGGGGCTCCGACAATGAGCAGTTCTTC.

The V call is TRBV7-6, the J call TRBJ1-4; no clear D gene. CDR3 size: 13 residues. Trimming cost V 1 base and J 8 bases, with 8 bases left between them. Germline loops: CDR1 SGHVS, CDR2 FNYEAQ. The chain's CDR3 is CASSLDRGEKLFF. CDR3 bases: TGTGCCAGCAGCTTAGACCGAGGAGAAAAACTGTTTTTT.

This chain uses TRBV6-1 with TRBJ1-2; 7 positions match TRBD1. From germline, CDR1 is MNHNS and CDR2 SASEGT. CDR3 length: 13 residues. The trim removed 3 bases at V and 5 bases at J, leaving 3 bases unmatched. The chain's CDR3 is CASSEDRQYGYTF. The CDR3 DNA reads TGTGCCAGCAGTGAGGACAGGCAATATGGCTACACCTTC.